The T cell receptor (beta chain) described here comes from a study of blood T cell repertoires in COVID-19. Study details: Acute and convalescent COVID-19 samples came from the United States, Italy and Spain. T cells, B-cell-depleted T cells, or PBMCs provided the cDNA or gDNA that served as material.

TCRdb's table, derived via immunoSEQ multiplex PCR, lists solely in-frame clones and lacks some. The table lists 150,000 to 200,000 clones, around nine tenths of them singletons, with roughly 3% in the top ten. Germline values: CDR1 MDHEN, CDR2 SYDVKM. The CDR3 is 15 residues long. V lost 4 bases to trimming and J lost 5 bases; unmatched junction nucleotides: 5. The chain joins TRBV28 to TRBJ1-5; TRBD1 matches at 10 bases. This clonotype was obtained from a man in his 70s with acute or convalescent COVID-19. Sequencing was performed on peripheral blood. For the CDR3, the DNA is TGTGCCAGCAGTTGGACAGGGGGGACCTATCAGCCCCAGCATTTT. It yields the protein CASSWTGGTYQPQHF.